This TCR beta chain appears in the sequencing data of a study of Graves' ophthalmopathy and Graves' hyperthyroidism. RNA transcripts were the template, and TCR beta CDR3 regions were amplified from them. An initial RT-PCR round employing HTBI primers preceded a second-round multiplex PCR. TCRdb ran MiXCR on the multiplex PCR reads and lists one entry per CDR3 protein. The table has approximately 700,000 distinct CDR3 sequences, 40% seen once; the top ten hold approximately 43%. Whole-study results and caveats: It was with 70.59% sensitivity and approximately 75% specificity that the model predicted ophthalmopathy progression.

This clonotype appeared a single time. Antigen specificity is unknown. Sample: peripheral blood. The receptor was derived from an adult man with Graves' ophthalmopathy.

The chain's CDR3 is CASSHLSGGSYEQYF. In DNA, the CDR3 is TGCGCCAGCAGCCACCTAAGCGGGGGGTCCTACGAGCAGTACTTC. This chain uses TRBV4-3 with TRBJ2-5; TRBD2 matches at 9 bases. The J call is in doubt because the DNA end fits TRBJ2-7 better. This CDR3 comprises 15 residues. Per germline, CDR1 LGHNA and CDR2 YSLEER.